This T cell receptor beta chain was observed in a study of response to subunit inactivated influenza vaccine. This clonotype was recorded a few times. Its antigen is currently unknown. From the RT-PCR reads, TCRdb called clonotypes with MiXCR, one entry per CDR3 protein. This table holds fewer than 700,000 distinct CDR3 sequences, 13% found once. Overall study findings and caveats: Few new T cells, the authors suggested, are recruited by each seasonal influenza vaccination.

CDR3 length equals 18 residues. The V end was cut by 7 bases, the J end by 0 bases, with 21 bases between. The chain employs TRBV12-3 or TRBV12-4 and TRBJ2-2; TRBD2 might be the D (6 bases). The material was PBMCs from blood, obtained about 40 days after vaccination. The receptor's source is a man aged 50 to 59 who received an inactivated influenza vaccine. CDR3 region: CASMGLGGASANTGELFF. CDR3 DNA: TGTGCCAGCATGGGTCTGGGGGGAGCTTCCGCGAACACCGGGGAGCTGTTTTTT.